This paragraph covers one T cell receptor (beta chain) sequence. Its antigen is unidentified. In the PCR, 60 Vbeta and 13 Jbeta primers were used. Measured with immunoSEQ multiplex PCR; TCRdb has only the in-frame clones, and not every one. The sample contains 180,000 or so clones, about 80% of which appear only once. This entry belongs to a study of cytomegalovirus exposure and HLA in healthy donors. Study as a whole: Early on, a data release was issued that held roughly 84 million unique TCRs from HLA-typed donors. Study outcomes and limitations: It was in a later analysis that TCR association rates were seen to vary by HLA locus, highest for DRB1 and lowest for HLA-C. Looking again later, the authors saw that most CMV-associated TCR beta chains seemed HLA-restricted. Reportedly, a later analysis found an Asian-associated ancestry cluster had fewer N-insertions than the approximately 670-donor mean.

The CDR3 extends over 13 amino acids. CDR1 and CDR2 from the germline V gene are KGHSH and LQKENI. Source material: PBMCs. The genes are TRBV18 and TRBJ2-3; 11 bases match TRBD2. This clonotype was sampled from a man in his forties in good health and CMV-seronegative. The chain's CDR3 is CAGTSGGGDTQYF. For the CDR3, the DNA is TGTGCAGGAACTAGCGGGGGAGGAGATACGCAGTATTTT.